The rows below give T cell receptor beta chains drawn from one sample of a study of beta chain features in type 1 diabetes. The assay was immunoSEQ multiplex PCR, and TCRdb's table has in-frame clones only and misses some. Of 300,000 to 350,000 clones listed, around a fifth are singletons. Sequencing input: naive CD4+ T cells from blood. The source of these receptors is a woman younger than 35 in good health. Both conserved end residues are part of each CDR3. A D gene is named only where the DNA matches it firmly. Not all rows give a size; the values are once, few, many and, for expanded clones, a class.

clone size	V gene	D gene	J gene	CDR3 DNA	CDR3 protein
.	TRBV5-1	TRBD2	TRBJ2-1	TGCGCCAGCAGCCTCGAAGCGGGATCCTACAATGAGCAGTTCTTC	CASSLEAGSYNEQFF
few	TRBV6-5	TRBD2	TRBJ2-7	TGTGCCAGCATGAAAACTGGCGGGAGCTCCTACGAGCAGTACTTC	CASMKTGGSSYEQYF
.	TRBV6-5	TRBD1	TRBJ1-2	TGTGCCAGCAGTTACCAAACTGCGGGGACAGCCTATGGCTACACCTTC	CASSYQTAGTAYGYTF
few	TRBV12-5	.	TRBJ2-1	TGTGCTAGTGCCAAGGAGGGGAGGAATGAGCAGTTCTTC	CASAKEGRNEQFF
few	TRBV5-1	.	TRBJ2-1	TGCGCCAGCAGCCTTGGCGGATACAATGAGCAGTTCTTC	CASSLGGYNEQFF
few	TRBV7-2	TRBD2	TRBJ2-2	TGTGCCAGCAGCTATCGGACTAGCGGGGGGGTGAACACCGGGGAGCTGTTTTTT	CASSYRTSGGVNTGELFF
.	TRBV9	.	TRBJ2-7	TGTGCCAGCAGCGTAGGACCAGCGTACGAGCAGTACTTC	CASSVGPAYEQYF
few	TRBV4-3	.	TRBJ2-7	TGCGCCAGCAGCCAAGACACGGGTCCCAACTCCTACGAGCAGTACTTC	CASSQDTGPNSYEQYF
.	TRBV7-2	.	TRBJ2-7	TGTGCCAGCAGCTTTACAGGGATCCACGAGCAGTACTTC	CASSFTGIHEQYF
few	TRBV4-1	.	TRBJ1-5	TGCGCCAGCAGCCACGCGGACAGAAATCAGCCCCAGCATTTT	CASSHADRNQPQHF
.	TRBV18	TRBD1	TRBJ1-1	TGTGCCAGCTCACCTACGACAGGGACGGGTACTGAAGCTTTCTTT	CASSPTTGTGTEAFF
.	TRBV19	TRBD2	TRBJ2-1	TGTGCCAGTACCGATACTAGCGGGAGTATCTATGAGCAGTTCTTC	CASTDTSGSIYEQFF
few	TRBV29-1	TRBD1	TRBJ1-1	TGCAGCGTTGAACTCCGACAGGGGATTGGGGCTTTCTTT	CSVELRQGIGAFF
once	TRBV5-1	.	TRBJ1-4	TGCGCCAGCAGCTTGGGGACAGCCTATAATGAAAAACTGTTTTTT	CASSLGTAYNEKLFF
.	TRBV5-4	TRBD1	TRBJ2-7	TGTGCCAGCAGCTCCCGGGACAGGGGATTCGTGCAGTACTTC	CASSSRDRGFVQYF
.	TRBV18	.	TRBJ2-7	TGTGCCAGCTCACCTGAGAGCTCCTACGAGCAGTACTTC	CASSPESSYEQYF
.	TRBV10-3	TRBD1	TRBJ2-5	TGTGCCATCAGTGTGACAGGGCAACAAGAGACCCAGTACTTC	CAISVTGQQETQYF
.	TRBV5-4	.	TRBJ2-2	TGTGCCAGCAGCGTCGTGCGGGGGGAGCTGTTTTTT	CASSVVRGELFF
.	TRBV4-1	TRBD1	TRBJ1-1	TGCGCCAGCAGCCAAGATCGGACAGGGGGCAGGGGTATTGAAGCTTTCTTT	CASSQDRTGGRGIEAFF
.	TRBV5-1	.	TRBJ1-1	TGCGCCAGCAGCCGGTCAGGCGTCGACACTGAAGCTTTCTTT	CASSRSGVDTEAFF
few	TRBV2	TRBD1	TRBJ1-1	TGTGCCAGCAAAGGGACAGGGTTTCCTGAAGCTTTCTTT	CASKGTGFPEAFF
few	TRBV29-1	TRBD1	TRBJ2-3	TGCAGCGTTCTCCGACAGGGTAGAGGCACAGATACGCAGTATTTT	CSVLRQGRGTDTQYF
.	TRBV5-1	.	TRBJ1-1	TGCGCCAGCAGCCCGGAACTCCGGGGGAACACTGAAGCTTTCTTT	CASSPELRGNTEAFF
few	TRBV30	.	TRBJ1-2	TGTGCCTGGGACCGGGTCCGGGGGAACTATGGCTACACCTTC	CAWDRVRGNYGYTF
few	TRBV7-9	.	TRBJ2-6	TGTGCCAGCAGCTTAGCGGGAGCTCGTGGGGCCAACGTCCTGACTTTC	CASSLAGARGANVLTF
few	TRBV2	TRBD1	TRBJ1-5	TGTGCCAGCAGTCCGACAGGGGGCAACGGCAATCAGCCCCAGCATTTT	CASSPTGGNGNQPQHF
few	TRBV7-9	TRBD1	TRBJ1-1	TGTGCCAGCAGCCTACAGGGGGACACTGAAGCTTTCTTT	CASSLQGDTEAFF
few	TRBV18	.	TRBJ2-5	TGTGCCAGCTCACCACCCGCCAGCCAAGAGACCCAGTACTTC	CASSPPASQETQYF
few	TRBV5-1	TRBD2	TRBJ2-1	TGCGCCAGCAGCTTACTAGCGGGAGGGAAGGGAAATGAGCAGTTCTTC	CASSLLAGGKGNEQFF
.	TRBV11-3	.	TRBJ2-1	TGTGCCAGCAGTCCAAGCTTGGGGAGAGGAAATGAGCAGTTCTTC	CASSPSLGRGNEQFF
.	TRBV6-6	TRBD1	TRBJ1-3	TGTGCCAGCAGTTACTGGGACAGGGCCGGAAACACCATATATTTT	CASSYWDRAGNTIYF
.	TRBV6-5	TRBD2	TRBJ2-1	TGTGCCAGCACCGGGACTAGCGGGGGGGCCAATGAGCAGTTCTTC	CASTGTSGGANEQFF
many	TRBV18	.	TRBJ2-1	TGTGCCAGCTCAATCGCTCAGGGTGAGCAGTTCTTC	CASSIAQGEQFF
.	TRBV4-1	TRBD2	TRBJ2-3	TGCGCCAGCAGCCGATCTACTAGCGGGGGGGCAAGAGATACGCAGTATTTT	CASSRSTSGGARDTQYF
few	TRBV12-5	.	TRBJ1-1	TGTGCTAGTGGTGAGGGGGATCAGACGAACACTGAAGCTTTCTTT	CASGEGDQTNTEAFF
.	TRBV2	.	TRBJ2-7	TGTGCCAGCAGTCTTGAGGGCTCTAACTACGAGCAGTACTTC	CASSLEGSNYEQYF
.	TRBV5-6	TRBD1	TRBJ2-5	TGTGCCAGCAGCATGGGACAGGGGAGAGAGACCCAGTACTTC	CASSMGQGRETQYF
.	TRBV19	TRBD2	TRBJ2-1	TGTGCCAGTAGGGGCGAGTCGGGGGGGCAGTTCTTC	CASRGESGGQFF
.	TRBV11-2	.	TRBJ1-2	TGTGCCAGCAGCTTAGGCGGATTCGATGGCTACACCTTC	CASSLGGFDGYTF
.	TRBV18	TRBD1	TRBJ2-1	TGTGCCAGCTCTTCACGACAGGGCCAACAAGTCAATGAGCAGTTCTTC	CASSSRQGQQVNEQFF
.	TRBV7-2	.	TRBJ2-5	TGTGCCAGCAGCCCAGGGCGCCAAGAGACCCAGTACTTC	CASSPGRQETQYF
few	TRBV6-5	.	TRBJ1-2	TGTGCCACACAGTCCCGGGACACTATCTATGGCTACACCTTC	CATQSRDTIYGYTF
.	TRBV10-3	.	TRBJ1-2	TGTGCCATCAAAAGGGACTCGTCTGGCTACACCTTC	CAIKRDSSGYTF
few	TRBV11-3	.	TRBJ2-1	TGTGCCAGCAGCTCCTGGGACATTGGCCTCAATGAGCAGTTCTTC	CASSSWDIGLNEQFF
.	TRBV7-2	.	TRBJ2-1	TGTGCCAGCAGCTTAGTCGCGGCCCTGCGGAATGAGCAGTTCTTC	CASSLVAALRNEQFF
.	TRBV5-1	TRBD2	TRBJ2-7	TGCGCCAGCAGCTTGGCCGGGACTAAGACCTACGAGCAGTACTTC	CASSLAGTKTYEQYF
few	TRBV30	.	TRBJ1-2	TGTGCCTGGAGTCTGCGATATGGCTACACCTTC	CAWSLRYGYTF